This T cell receptor beta chain was identified during a study of blood T cell repertoires in COVID-19. The overall study: Material from acute and convalescent COVID-19 was sourced from the United States, Italy and Spain.

V lost 9 bases, J lost 8 bases, and 6 bases stayed unmatched. From germline, CDR1 is WNHNN and CDR2 SYGVQD (reference sequence). This CDR3 comprises 12 residues. The method was immunoSEQ multiplex PCR; TCRdb's version includes in-frame clones alone and lacks a portion of them. The profile shows roughly 260,000 clones, roughly nine tenths of them singletons. Participants, 18 to 89 years old, spanned fewer than 25 US areas. Sequencing was done on a sample of PBMCs or T cells enriched from blood (not recorded which). The receptor's source is a human donor in a cohort exposed to, infected with or recovered from COVID-19 (not recorded which). The donor label of this sample is uncertain. This chain joins TRBV10-1 and TRBJ1-2; 10 bases are a match to TRBD1. DNA for the CDR3: TGCGCCAGGAGACGGACAGGGGGAGGCTACACCTTC. It codes for CARRRTGGGYTF.